Only a few counts were recorded for the clone carrying this TCR beta chain. Its antigen is unknown. The data belong to a study of beta chain features in type 1 diabetes. The V and J ends lost 10 bases and 8 bases, in that order; junction bases with no gene match: 17. The germline V gene has CDR1 ENHRY and CDR2 SYGVKD. The CDR3 is made up of 15 amino acids. The entirety of the isolated RNA underwent reverse transcription, so expressed TCRB transcripts were sequenced. Libraries were prepared by immunoSEQ multiplex PCR; TCRdb keeps only in-frame clonotypes and omits some of them. This table holds about 340,000 clones, approximately 9.7% found once. Whole-study results and caveats: Patients' naive, central memory and Treg TCRB repertoires seemed closer to one another than those of healthy donors. Patients with Type 1 diabetes showed moderately but significantly shorter TCRB CDR3s in all four CD4+ subsets.

V is TRBV10-3 and J is TRBJ2-3, with 8 bases fitting TRBD1. This TCR derives from a man aged 25 to 45 with type 1 diabetes. Sequenced input: central memory CD4+ T cells from blood. The CDR3 nucleotides are TGTGCCAACCCTATGACAGGGGCTACACAGATTACGCAGTATTTT. Translating it yields CANPMTGATQITQYF.